The present T cell receptor (beta chain) was sequenced within a study of beta chain features in type 1 diabetes. The study's findings and limits: All four CD4+ subsets from Type 1 diabetes patients carried moderately but significantly shorter TCRB CDR3s.

Expressed TCRB transcripts were sequenced because the isolated RNA had all been reverse transcribed beforehand. Measured with immunoSEQ multiplex PCR; TCRdb has only the in-frame clones, and not every one. Of a few hundred thousand clones in the sample, 8.5% to 10% are singletons; the top ten hold 0.45% to 0.65%. A note on this clone: What it recognizes is unknown.

This TCR was recovered from a man younger than 40 with type 1 diabetes. Sequencing was carried out using central memory CD4+ T cells from blood.

The CDR3 sequence: CASSRGQGVEQYF. DNA of the CDR3: TGTGCCAGCAGCCGAGGACAGGGCGTTGAGCAGTACTTC. This chain links TRBV11-3 with TRBJ2-7, with TRBD1 identical over 8 bases. Germline CDR1 reads SGHNT; CDR2 reads YENEEA. The length of the CDR3 is 13 residues. V dropped 5 bases and J dropped 7; count of bases not matched to a gene: 7.